The present TCR beta chain was sequenced within a study of CD8+ T cells in alopecia areata. Sequencing used cDNA as its template, made by extracting RNA and reverse transcribing it. The table came from immunoSEQ multiplex PCR; TCRdb's copy has only in-frame clones and leaves some out. The sample records approximately 34,000 clones, approximately 58% being singletons. The sequence was obtained from a human donor with alopecia areata. The material sequenced was NKG2D-high CD8+ T cells sorted from blood.

The CDR3 sequence is CASSASYRFPYNEQFF. As DNA, the CDR3 is TGTGCCAGCAGCGCCTCCTACCGTTTCCCCTACAATGAGCAGTTCTTC. The genes are TRBV7-2 and TRBJ2-1, with no clear D. The germline V gene has CDR1 SGHTA and CDR2 FQGNSA. Trimming took 5 bases from V and 2 from J, leaving 16 bases between them. This CDR3 has 16 amino acids.